A selection of T cell receptor beta chains follows, all from one sample in a study of blood T cell repertoires in COVID-19. Sequencing used immunoSEQ multiplex PCR; TCRdb keeps in-frame clones, though not all of them. The sample consists of 200,000 to 250,000 clones, approximately 80% of them appearing once. What was sequenced was peripheral blood. The receptors stem from a woman aged 18-35 years with acute or convalescent COVID-19. The conserved cysteine and the conserved F or W are not part of the CDR3 here. The order of the fields is V gene, CDR3 protein.

>TRBV3-1/TRBV3-2
ASSHPPPGQGPGELF
>TRBV4-3
ASSQEPRADDSDLYNEQF
>TRBV18
ASSGTGENQPQH
>TRBV7-9
ASSLLARGNEQY
>TRBV19
ASSISSGRALNEQF
>TRBV10-3
AISNSGGWDTQY
>TRBV5-1
ASSASTGEGNQPQH
>TRBV7-8
ASSLPGDYYEQY
>TRBV5-1
ASSSEDYYILLNSPLH
>TRBV5-1
ASSLDLARSEQY